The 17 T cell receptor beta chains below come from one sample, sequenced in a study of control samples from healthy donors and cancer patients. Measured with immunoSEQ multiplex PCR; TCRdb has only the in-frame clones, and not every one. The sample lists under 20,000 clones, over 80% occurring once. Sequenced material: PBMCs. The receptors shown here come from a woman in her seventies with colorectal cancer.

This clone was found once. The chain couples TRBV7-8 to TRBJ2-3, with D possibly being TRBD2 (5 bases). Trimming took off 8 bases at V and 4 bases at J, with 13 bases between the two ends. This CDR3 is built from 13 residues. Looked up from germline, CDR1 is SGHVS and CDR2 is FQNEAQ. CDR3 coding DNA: TGTGCCAGCGGGTCTAGCAGTGCAGATACGCAGTATTTT. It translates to CASGSSSADTQYF.

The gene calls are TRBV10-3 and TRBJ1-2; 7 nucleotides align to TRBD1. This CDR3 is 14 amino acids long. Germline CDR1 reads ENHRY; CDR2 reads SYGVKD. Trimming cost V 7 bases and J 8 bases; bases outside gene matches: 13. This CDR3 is CAITPVGGGQGYTF. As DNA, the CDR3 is TGTGCCATCACCCCCGTCGGGGGGGGACAGGGCTACACCTTC.

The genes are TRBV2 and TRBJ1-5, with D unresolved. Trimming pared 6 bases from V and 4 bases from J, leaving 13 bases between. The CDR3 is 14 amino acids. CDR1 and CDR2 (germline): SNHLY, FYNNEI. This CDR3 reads CASSRRRENQPQHF. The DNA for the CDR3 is TGTGCCAGCAGCAGGCGGCGCGAAAATCAGCCCCAGCATTTT.

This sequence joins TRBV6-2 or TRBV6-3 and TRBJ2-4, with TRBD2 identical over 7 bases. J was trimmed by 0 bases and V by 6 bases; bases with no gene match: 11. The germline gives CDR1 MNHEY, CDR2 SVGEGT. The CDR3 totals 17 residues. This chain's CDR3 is CASSPTTGGLAKNIQYF. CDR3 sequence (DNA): TGTGCCAGCAGCCCTACGACGGGGGGACTAGCCAAAAACATTCAGTACTTC.

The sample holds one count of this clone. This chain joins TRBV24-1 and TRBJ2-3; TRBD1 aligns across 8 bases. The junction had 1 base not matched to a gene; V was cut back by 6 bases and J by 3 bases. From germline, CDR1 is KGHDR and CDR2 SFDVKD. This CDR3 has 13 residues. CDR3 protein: CATSHRGTDTQYF. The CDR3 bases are TGTGCCACCAGTCACAGGGGGACAGATACGCAGTATTTT.

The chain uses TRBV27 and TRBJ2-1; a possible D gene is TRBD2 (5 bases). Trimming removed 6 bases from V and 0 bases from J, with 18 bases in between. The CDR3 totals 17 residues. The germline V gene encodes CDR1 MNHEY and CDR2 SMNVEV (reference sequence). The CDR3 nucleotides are TGTGCCAGCAGCGGTATTGGAGAGGCGGGCTCCTACAATGAGCAGTTCTTC. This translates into CASSGIGEAGSYNEQFF.

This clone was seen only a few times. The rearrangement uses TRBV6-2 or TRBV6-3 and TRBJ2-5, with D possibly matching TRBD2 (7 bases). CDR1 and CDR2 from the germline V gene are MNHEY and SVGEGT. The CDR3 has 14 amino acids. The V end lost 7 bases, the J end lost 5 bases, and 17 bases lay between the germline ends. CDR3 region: CASIPGGLQETQYF. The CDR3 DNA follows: TGTGCCAGCATCCCGGGGGGCCTTCAGGAGACCCAGTACTTC.

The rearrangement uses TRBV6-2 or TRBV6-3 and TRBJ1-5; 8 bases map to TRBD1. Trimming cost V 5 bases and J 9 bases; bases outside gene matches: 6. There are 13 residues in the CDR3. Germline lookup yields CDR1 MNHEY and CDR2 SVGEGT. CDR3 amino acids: CASSPGTGTPQHF. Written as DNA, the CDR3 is TGTGCCAGCAGTCCGGGGACAGGCACGCCCCAGCATTTT.

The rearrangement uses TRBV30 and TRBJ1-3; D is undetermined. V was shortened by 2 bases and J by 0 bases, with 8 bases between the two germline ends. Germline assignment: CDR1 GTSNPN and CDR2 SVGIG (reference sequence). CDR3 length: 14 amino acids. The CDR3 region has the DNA TGTGCCTGGAGTCCCAGCTACTCTGGAAACACCATATATTTT. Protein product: CAWSPSYSGNTIYF. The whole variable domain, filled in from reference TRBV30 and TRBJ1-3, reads SQTIHQWPATLVQPVGSPLSLECTVEGTSNPNLYWYRQAAGRGLQLLFYSVGIGQISSEVPQNLSASRPQDRQFILSSKKLLLSDSGFYLCAWSPSYSGNTIYFGEGSWLTVV.

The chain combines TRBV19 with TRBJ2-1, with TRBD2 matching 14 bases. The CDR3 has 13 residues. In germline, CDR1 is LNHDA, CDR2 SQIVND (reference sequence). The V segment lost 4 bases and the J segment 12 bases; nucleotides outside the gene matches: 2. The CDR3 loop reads CASSTGLAGVQFF. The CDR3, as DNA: TGTGCCAGTAGTACGGGACTAGCGGGAGTGCAGTTCTTC.

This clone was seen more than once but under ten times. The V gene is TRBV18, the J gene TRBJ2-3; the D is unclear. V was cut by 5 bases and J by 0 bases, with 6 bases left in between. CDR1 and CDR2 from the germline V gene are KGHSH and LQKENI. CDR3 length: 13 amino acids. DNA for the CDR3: TGTGCCAGCTCAGACTCGAGCACAGATACGCAGTATTTT. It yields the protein CASSDSSTDTQYF.

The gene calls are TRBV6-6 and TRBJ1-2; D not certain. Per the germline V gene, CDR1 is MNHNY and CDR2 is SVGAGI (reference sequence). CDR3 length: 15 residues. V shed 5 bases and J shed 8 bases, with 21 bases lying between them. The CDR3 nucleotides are TGTGCCAGCAGTGTTGGTACCGGGCCCAAGGGCGGCTACACCTTC. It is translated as CASSVGTGPKGGYTF.

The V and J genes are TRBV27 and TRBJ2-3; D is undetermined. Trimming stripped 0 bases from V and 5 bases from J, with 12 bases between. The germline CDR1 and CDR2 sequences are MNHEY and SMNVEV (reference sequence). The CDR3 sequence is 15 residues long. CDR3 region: CASSLSAYRLDTQYF. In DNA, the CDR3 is TGTGCCAGCAGTTTATCGGCCTATCGATTAGATACGCAGTATTTT.

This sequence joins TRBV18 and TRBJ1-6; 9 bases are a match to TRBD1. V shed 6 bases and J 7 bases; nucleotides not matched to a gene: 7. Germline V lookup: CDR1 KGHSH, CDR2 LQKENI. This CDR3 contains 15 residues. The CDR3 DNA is TGTGCCAGCTCCCGCAACAGGGGGCCCAATTCACCCCTCCACTTT. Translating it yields CASSRNRGPNSPLHF.

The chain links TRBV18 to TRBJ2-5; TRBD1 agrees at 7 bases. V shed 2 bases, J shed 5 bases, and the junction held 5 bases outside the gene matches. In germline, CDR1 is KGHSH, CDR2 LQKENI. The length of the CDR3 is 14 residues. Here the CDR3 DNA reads TGTGCCAGCTCACCAACAGGGGAAGGGGAGACCCAGTACTTC. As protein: CASSPTGEGETQYF.

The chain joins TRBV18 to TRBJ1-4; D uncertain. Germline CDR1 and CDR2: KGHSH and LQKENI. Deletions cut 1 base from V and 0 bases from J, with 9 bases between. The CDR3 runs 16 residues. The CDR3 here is CASSPQNGATNEKLFF. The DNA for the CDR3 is TGTGCCAGCTCACCACAGAACGGAGCAACTAATGAAAAACTGTTTTTT.

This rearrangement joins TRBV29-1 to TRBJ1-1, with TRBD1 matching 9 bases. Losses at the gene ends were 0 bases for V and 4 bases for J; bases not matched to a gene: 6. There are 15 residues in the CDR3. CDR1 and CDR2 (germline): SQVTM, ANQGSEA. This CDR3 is CSVEDIMTGGTEAFF. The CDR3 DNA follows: TGCAGCGTTGAAGATATCATGACAGGGGGCACTGAAGCTTTCTTT.